This T cell receptor beta chain comes out of a study of shared clonotypes between healthy human individuals. Study in general: Ranging from 18 to 49 in age, donors were two women and a few men.

Per the germline V gene, CDR1 is MGHRA and CDR2 is YSYEKL. The CDR3 consists of 12 residues. V was shortened by 0 bases and J by 11 bases, with 10 bases between the two germline ends. Profiling relied on immunoSEQ multiplex PCR, and the TCRdb table lists in-frame clones only, not all of them. The sample holds about 600,000 clones; about 97% are singletons and the top ten take around 0.058%. It was into CD45RA+ naive and CD45RA-negative memory subsets that the CD4+ cells were split. The TCR originated in a woman aged 30 to 39 in good health. This sequence joins TRBV4-1 and TRBJ1-2, with D possibly matching TRBD1 (5 bases). The sample taken for sequencing was naive CD4+ T cells sorted from blood. The subset was: CD45RA+ positively selected. CDR3 residues: CASSQEAGPYTF. The CDR3 DNA is TGCGCCAGCAGCCAAGAGGCGGGGCCGTACACCTTC.